The rows below give T cell receptor beta chains drawn from one sample of a study of chemoradiotherapy in HPV16-positive cancers. Libraries were prepared by immunoSEQ multiplex PCR; TCRdb keeps only in-frame clonotypes and omits some of them. Of some 5,400 clones listed, roughly 91% were seen once; the top ten hold 3.1%. The sequencing here drew on tumor tissue, taken from a patient who underwent chemoradiotherapy. The receptors were sampled from a human donor with HPV-associated anogenital cancer. CDR3s include the opening cysteine and the closing phenylalanine or tryptophan. The D gene is left open where the match is weak. Clone size is given for some rows only: seen once, a few or many times, or a class if the clone is expanded.

d_call j_call clone_size v_call cdr3_aa cdr3_nt
. TRBJ2-7 once TRBV25-1 CASSPGTEGYEQYF TGTGCCAGCAGTCCCGGGACTGAGGGCTACGAGCAGTACTTC
. TRBJ2-2 . TRBV28 CASSPPPPGELFF TGTGCCAGCAGTCCTCCTCCCCCCGGGGAGCTGTTTTTT
. TRBJ2-6 . TRBV4-3 CASSQLPPSGPTGANVLTF TGCGCCAGCAGCCAACTCCCTCCCTCCGGACCGACTGGGGCCAACGTCCTGACTTTC
. TRBJ1-2 . TRBV19 CASTQGRLNYGYTF TGTGCCAGTACCCAGGGACGGTTAAACTATGGCTACACCTTC
TRBD2 TRBJ2-2 . TRBV19 CASSREGQGELFF TGTGCCAGTTCCCGGGAGGGCCAGGGGGAGCTGTTTTTT
. TRBJ2-2 once TRBV27 CASRRTLTGDTGELFF TGTGCCAGCCGCCGAACCCTGACAGGTGACACCGGGGAGCTGTTTTTT
TRBD2 TRBJ2-7 . TRBV4-1 CASSQTPGTSGYNEQYF TGCGCCAGCAGCCAAACACCTGGGACTAGCGGGTATAACGAGCAGTACTTC
. TRBJ2-3 . TRBV7-9 CASSWNFGRTDTQYF TGTGCCAGCAGTTGGAATTTTGGTCGCACAGATACGCAGTATTTT
. TRBJ1-6 . TRBV4-1 CASSQEVTRGNSPLHF TGCGCCAGCAGCCAAGAGGTTACAAGGGGGAATTCACCCCTCCACTTT
TRBD2 TRBJ2-5 . TRBV6-1 CASSRAGEWETQYF TGTGCCAGCAGTCGAGCGGGAGAATGGGAGACCCAGTACTTC
. TRBJ2-2 . TRBV6-5 CASSYSDANTGELFF TGTGCCAGCAGTTACTCGGATGCGAACACCGGGGAGCTGTTTTTT
. TRBJ1-4 . TRBV9 CASSVGPSAAPGKLFF TGTGCCAGCAGCGTAGGTCCCTCGGCAGCGCCTGGAAAACTGTTTTTT
. TRBJ1-2 . TRBV2 CARLNDHPGRDGYTF TGTGCCAGACTCAATGACCACCCAGGCAGGGATGGCTACACCTTC
. TRBJ1-1 few TRBV5-1 CASSPRGVTEAFF TGCGCCAGCAGCCCTAGGGGTGTCACTGAAGCTTTCTTT
. TRBJ1-3 . TRBV11-2 CASSLSGAGGNTIYF TGTGCCAGCAGCTTAAGTGGGGCAGGCGGAAACACCATATATTTT
. TRBJ2-7 . TRBV19 CASSSVDSASYEQYF TGTGCCAGTAGTTCAGTTGATTCGGCATCCTACGAGCAGTACTTC
TRBD1 TRBJ1-5 . TRBV28 CASHRGPNQPQHF TGTGCCAGCCACAGGGGGCCCAATCAGCCCCAGCATTTT
. TRBJ2-3 . TRBV27 CASSLSGTRPTDTQYF TGTGCCAGCAGTTTATCTGGGACAAGGCCGACAGATACGCAGTATTTT
. TRBJ1-2 . TRBV5-5 CASSVGRQYGYTF TGTGCCAGCAGCGTGGGACGGCAGTATGGCTACACCTTC
. TRBJ1-1 . TRBV29-1 CSVEGGNTEAFF TGCAGCGTTGAGGGTGGGAACACTGAAGCTTTCTTT
. TRBJ1-2 once TRBV7-9 CASSSGERGYTF TGTGCCAGCAGCTCAGGGGAGAGAGGCTACACCTTC
TRBD1 TRBJ2-2 . TRBV7-9 CASSSDRGNPGELFF TGTGCCAGCAGCTCAGACAGGGGAAATCCCGGGGAGCTGTTTTTT
TRBD2 TRBJ2-1 . TRBV19 CASSRLAAYNEQFF TGTGCCAGTAGTAGGCTAGCGGCCTACAATGAGCAGTTCTTC
. TRBJ2-3 . TRBV27 CASSLSISVTDTQYF TGTGCCAGCAGTTTATCGATTAGCGTCACAGATACGCAGTATTTT
. TRBJ1-1 . TRBV5-8 CASSKNRIEAFF TGTGCCAGCAGCAAAAACAGGATTGAAGCTTTCTTT
. TRBJ1-1 . TRBV2 CASSVGLWTEAFF TGTGCCAGCAGTGTGGGGCTGTGGACTGAAGCTTTCTTT
. TRBJ1-6 . TRBV10-3 CAISASQGVNSPLHF TGTGCCATCAGCGCCTCACAGGGAGTGAATTCACCCCTCCACTTT
. TRBJ2-7 once TRBV10-1 CASSESSRYEQYF TGCGCCAGCAGTGAGTCCTCACGGTACGAGCAGTACTTC